Sequencing of this TCR beta chain was carried out in a study of identical twins (dated by TCRdb to about 2016). Looking at the study overall: The study deep-sequenced TCR alpha and beta repertoires from monozygotic twins, unrelated adults of various ages and cord blood to test whether fetal clonotypes persist. To rule out contamination, replicate twin experiments were performed at different times with different library preparation protocols. The paper as a whole reports these results and caveats: Conclusions relied on cross-sectional statistical analysis, since the same donors could not be followed over many years. Fewer insertions were carried by abundant cord blood beta clonotypes, a similar but weaker trend appeared in young adult naive repertoires, and no such trend appeared in memory repertoires. In beta out-of-frame sequences, excess twin sharing was weaker, because having fewer shared sequences lowered the signal-to-noise ratio. Zero-insertion analyses could be partly confounded by invariant T cells such as MAIT and iNKT, though diverse VJ usage argued against such confounding for most clonotypes. Compared with coincidental sharing between unrelated individuals, out-of-frame TCR alpha sequences shared between twins showed an excess of sequences with low generation probability. In monozygotic twins, out-of-frame TCR alpha sharing was systematically underestimated by recombination models, although the models agreed with sharing between unrelated individuals.

Library creation used 5' RACE. TCRdb shows the sequencer as Illumina HiSeq 2000. A universal primer binding site was introduced by template switching, and a unique molecular identifier was present in the final cDNA, enabling accurate counting of TCR cDNA molecules. Specific primers in the conserved constant-segment region were used to synthesize first-strand cDNA for the TCR alpha and beta chains. Each cDNA library was double barcoded, with a SMART-Mk sample barcode plus Illumina barcodes, to control for contamination. Two successive PCR steps introduced TruSeq adapter sequences along with Illumina sample barcodes. TCR alpha and beta cDNA libraries were sequenced on the Illumina HiSeq platform with custom primers. In the original analysis: MiGEC was used to process raw reads and extract unique molecular identifiers, and MiXCR was used to find CDR3 positions. Recombination models were inferred per individual with the repgenHMM and IGoR tools using an EM algorithm. Shared clonotypes were analyzed with the tcR package in R, and sharing was normalized by the product of cloneset sizes. To study raw recombination without the effects of thymic and clonal selection, out-of-frame nonproductive sequences were analyzed. TCRdb reprocessing: public reads trimmed at Q25 with fastp, clones called with MiXCR, in-frame beta chains kept. Identical CDR3 proteins give one entry, which carries the most common genes and DNA. These V and J calls are TCRdb output, not the study's own analysis. The sample contains 1.5 million to 2 million distinct CDR3 sequences, around a third of them found a single time. Around 0.25% of the sample is in the top ten clones.

Only healthy Caucasian donors were included. Remarks on this clonotype: It has no known antigen specificity. Per-nucleotide qualities are absent, and no much larger clonotype sits a single base away.

Based on the germline V gene (reference sequence), the CDR1 and CDR2 sequences are LGHDT and YNNKEL. The junction shows trimming of 2 bases on V and 2 bases on J, and the gene matches do not reach 2 bases of it. CDR3 length: 15 amino acids, cysteine to phenylalanine. Of all the DNA, just the CDR3 is kept, 45 bases in frame from base 1. Sequences were obtained from cord blood. This clonotype was sampled from a newborn girl in good health. The rearranged chain carries TRBV3-1 and TRBJ2-5, with 10 bases aligning to TRBD2. The CDR3: CASSQTSGVQETQYF. The nucleotides read TGTGCCAGCAGCCAAACTAGCGGGGTTCAAGAGACCCAGTACTTC.